These T cell receptor beta chains were read from a single sample in a study of cytomegalovirus exposure and HLA in healthy donors. Clones were sequenced by immunoSEQ multiplex PCR, and TCRdb holds only the in-frame ones, with some missing. The sample holds over 150,000 clones, around 80% seen once. Sequenced: PBMCs. All receptors derive from a woman aged 45-59 years in good health and CMV-seropositive. Each CDR3 is given with its conserved first and last residue. A D gene is named only where the DNA matches it firmly. Size values are once, few and many counts, or a class for expanded clones, and some rows have none.

clone_size d_call j_call v_call cdr3_aa cdr3_nt
few - TRBJ2-7 TRBV4-3 CASSQTPSSEQYF TGCGCCAGCAGCCAAACACCCTCCTCCGAGCAGTACTTC
- TRBD1 TRBJ1-2 TRBV28 CASSHQGTGLNYGYTF TGTGCCAGCAGTCACCAAGGGACAGGGCTTAACTATGGCTACACCTTC
- - TRBJ1-5 TRBV5-6 CASSLGDNQPQHF TGTGCCAGCAGCCTGGGAGACAATCAGCCCCAGCATTTT
- - TRBJ2-6 TRBV19 CASTGTTTGANVLTF TGTGCCAGTACAGGCACGACTACTGGGGCCAACGTCCTGACTTTC
- TRBD1 TRBJ1-2 TRBV28 CASSFQDRHYTF TGTGCCAGCAGTTTTCAGGACAGGCACTACACCTTC
once - TRBJ2-1 TRBV29-1 CSVEGLQSNEQFF TGCAGCGTTGAAGGCTTACAATCTAATGAGCAGTTCTTC
few TRBD1 TRBJ1-1 TRBV28 CASSLRTGAGTEAFF TGTGCCAGCAGTTTGCGGACAGGGGCTGGTACTGAAGCTTTCTTT
- TRBD2 TRBJ2-3 TRBV7-2 CASSRGLADPSTQYF TGTGCCAGCAGCCGAGGACTAGCGGACCCCAGTACGCAGTATTTT
once TRBD2 TRBJ2-7 TRBV14 CASSQAGTSLHEQYF TGTGCCAGCAGCCAAGCGGGGACTAGCCTCCACGAGCAGTACTTC
few TRBD2 TRBJ2-2 TRBV7-2 CASSLSGGGTGELFF TGTGCCAGCAGCTTAAGCGGGGGTGGGACCGGGGAGCTGTTTTTT
- - TRBJ2-3 TRBV5-1 CASSDTQGAQYF TGCGCCAGCAGCGACACCCAAGGGGCGCAGTATTTT
few - TRBJ2-2 TRBV11-2 CASSLEAGGELFF TGTGCCAGCAGCTTAGAGGCGGGCGGGGAGCTGTTTTTT
- - TRBJ2-5 TRBV10-2 CASSLQETQYF TGCGCCAGCAGTTTACAAGAGACCCAGTACTTC
- - TRBJ1-3 TRBV4-3 CASSQQGTGNTIYF TGCGCCAGCAGCCAACAGGGGACTGGAAACACCATATATTTT
few TRBD1 TRBJ1-1 TRBV2 CASSEPQGATCTEAFF TGTGCCAGCAGTGAACCGCAGGGGGCGACGTGCACTGAAGCTTTCTTT
- - TRBJ2-3 TRBV7-9 CASSLSGSDTQYF TGTGCCAGCAGCTTATCAGGGTCAGATACGCAGTATTTT
- - TRBJ2-1 TRBV6-5 CASSQGFKQFF TGTGCCAGCAGTCAGGGGTTTAAGCAGTTCTTC
- - TRBJ2-3 TRBV7-2 CASGRLFTDTQYF TGTGCCAGCGGGAGACTTTTCACAGATACGCAGTATTTT
- - TRBJ1-2 TRBV7-9 CASSSQGRGTNYGYTF TGTGCCAGCAGCTCCCAGGGACGGGGGACTAACTATGGCTACACCTTC
- - TRBJ1-2 TRBV28 CASRPEVAGNYGYTF TGTGCCAGCAGACCAGAGGTTGCCGGGAACTATGGCTACACCTTC
- - TRBJ2-5 TRBV6-5 CASRQGYQETQYF TGTGCCAGCCGTCAGGGTTACCAAGAGACCCAGTACTTC